The 27 T cell receptor beta chains in this list originate from one sample, sequenced in a study of T cell responses to AZD1222 COVID-19 vaccine. Generated by immunoSEQ multiplex PCR, the TCRdb table keeps only in-frame clones and is missing some. The sample lists around 120,000 clones; around nine tenths were seen once. Material: peripheral blood, obtained on day 0 of AZD1222 vaccination. The receptors originated from an adult in good health.

The chain links TRBV5-1 to TRBJ2-7, with 10 positions matching TRBD2. The V gene end was trimmed by 4 bases and the J gene end by 2 bases; junction bases not matched to a gene: 9. Per germline, CDR1 SGHRS and CDR2 YFSETQ. This CDR3 is 16 amino acids long. CDR3 in DNA: TGCGCCAGCAGCACTGGACTAGCGGCTACAACCTACGAGCAGTACTTC. Its translation: CASSTGLAATTYEQYF.

J is TRBJ2-5 and V is TRBV7-9, with TRBD2 matching over 7 bases. Trimming removed 0 bases from V and 4 bases from J; junction bases left unmatched: 8. The length of the CDR3 is 16 residues. CDR1 and CDR2 from the germline V gene are SEHNR and FQNEAQ (reference sequence). CDR3 amino acids: CASSLAGGGPGETQYF. CDR3 coding DNA: TGTGCCAGCAGCTTAGCCGGGGGAGGGCCTGGAGAGACCCAGTACTTC. The full variable domain, rest sourced from reference TRBV7-9 and TRBJ2-5, is DTGVSQNPRHKITKRGQNVTFRCDPISEHNRLYWYRQTLGQGPEFLTYFQNEAQLEKSRLLSDRFSAERPKGSFSTLEIQRTEQGDSAMYLCASSLAGGGPGETQYFGPGTRLLVL.

J is TRBJ2-1 and V is TRBV9; TRBD2 agrees at 7 bases. The CDR3 spans 16 residues. Germline-derived CDR1 and CDR2 are SGDLS and YYNGEE. The ends lost 0 bases at V and 1 base at J; junction bases unmatched: 4. In DNA form, the CDR3 reads TGTGCCAGCAGCGTAGGATCTAGCGGTTCCTACAATGAGCAGTTCTTC. Residues: CASSVGSSGSYNEQFF.

The CDR3 DNA sequence: TGTGCCAGCAGTTTTGCTCAAAGGAGCTCCTATAATTCACCCCTCCACTTT. This codes for CASSFAQRSSYNSPLHF. The chain joins TRBV28 to TRBJ1-6; no clear D. The V end was cut by 3 bases, the J end by 0 bases, with 12 bases between. The CDR3 is made up of 17 amino acids. Germline CDR1 MDHEN, CDR2 SYDVKM.

This sequence joins TRBV10-3 and TRBJ2-3; D gene ambiguous. Per germline, CDR1 ENHRY and CDR2 SYGVKD. V lost 0 bases and J lost 4, with 2 bases in between. The CDR3 extends over 12 amino acids. CDR3 protein: CAISESSDTQYF. CDR3 coding DNA: TGTGCCATCAGTGAGTCGTCAGATACGCAGTATTTT.

V and J are TRBV7-9 and TRBJ2-3; TRBD1 aligns across 9 bases. The CDR3 extends over 15 amino acids. V lost 4 bases, J lost 3 bases, and 5 bases stayed unmatched. Germline assignment: CDR1 SEHNR and CDR2 FQNEAQ (reference sequence). CDR3 nucleotide sequence: TGTGCCAGCAGCTACCGGGACAGGGTGACAGATACGCAGTATTTT. Translating it yields CASSYRDRVTDTQYF.

This chain uses TRBV5-8 with TRBJ2-2; TRBD1 aligns across 8 bases. In germline, CDR1 is SGHTS, CDR2 YDEGEE. The ends lost 5 bases at V and 5 bases at J; junction bases unmatched: 8. This CDR3 contains 15 residues. CDR3 residues: CASRIRDRLTGELFF. Written as DNA, the CDR3 is TGTGCCAGCAGGATCCGGGACAGGCTTACCGGGGAGCTGTTTTTT.

V and J are TRBV3-1 (or the pseudogene TRBV3-2) and TRBJ2-3; D is undetermined. Germline assignment: CDR1 LGHDT and CDR2 YNNKEL (reference sequence). Trimming left V 0 bases short and J 7 bases short, with 2 bases between. The CDR3 is 11 residues long. The CDR3 nucleotides are TGTGCCAGCAGCCAAGAGAATACGCAGTATTTT. The encoded protein is CASSQENTQYF.

The chain links TRBV5-4 to TRBJ1-6; no clear D. V was pared by 1 base and J by 14 bases, with 10 bases between. The CDR3 runs to 12 residues. The V gene's germline CDR1 is SGHNT and CDR2 YYREEE (reference sequence). The CDR3 coding sequence is TGTGCCAGCAGCTTGCCCAAGCAGACCCTCCACTTT. Translating gives CASSLPKQTLHF.

This chain links TRBV10-3 with TRBJ1-5; TRBD1 agrees at 12 bases. With V trimmed by 10 bases and J by 5 bases, 6 bases remained unmatched. CDR1 ENHRY and CDR2 SYGVKD come from the germline V gene. The CDR3 is made up of 14 amino acids. The CDR3 region is CATWDRGLDQPQHF. The CDR3 DNA reads TGTGCCACTTGGGACAGGGGGCTTGATCAGCCCCAGCATTTT.

The chain has TRBV5-6 and TRBJ2-7, with D tentatively TRBD2 (5 bases). The CDR3 loop spans 14 amino acids. The V and J ends lost 2 bases and 3 bases respectively, with 12 bases between them. Per germline, CDR1 SGHDT and CDR2 YYEEEE. CDR3 in amino acids: CASSFGDDYYEQYF. In DNA form, the CDR3 reads TGTGCCAGCAGCTTTGGGGATGACTACTACGAGCAGTACTTC.

V usage is TRBV28 and J usage is TRBJ2-1; 12 bases align to TRBD2. Trimming at V came to 5 bases and at J to 4 bases, leaving 3 bases not matched to a gene. The CDR3 has 15 amino acids. Looked up from germline, CDR1 is MDHEN and CDR2 is SYDVKM. CDR3 in DNA: TGTGCCAGCAGTCCTGGGACTAGCGGGTACAATGAGCAGTTCTTC. This codes for CASSPGTSGYNEQFF. Full variable domain (rest looked up from reference TRBV28 and TRBJ2-1): DVKVTQSSRYLVKRTGEKVFLECVQDMDHENMFWYRQDPGLGLRLIYFSYDVKMKEKGDIPEGYSVSREKKERFSLILESASTNQTSMYLCASSPGTSGYNEQFFGPGTRLTVL.

The rearrangement links TRBV6-5 to TRBJ2-1; weak D call: TRBD2 (5 bases). This CDR3 has 16 amino acids. Trimming shortened V by 0 bases and J by 0 bases, and 9 bases separated the two germline ends. Per the germline V gene, CDR1 is MNHEY and CDR2 is SVGAGI. CDR3 sequence (DNA): TGTGCCAGCAGTTACTCATCTGGGAGCTCCTACAATGAGCAGTTCTTC. Translating gives CASSYSSGSSYNEQFF.

This clone was recorded once. The gene calls are TRBV4-3 and TRBJ1-4; weak D call: TRBD1 (5 bases). The CDR3 is 16 residues long. V lost 1 base and J lost 2, with 11 bases in between. CDR1 LGHNA and CDR2 YSLEER come from the germline V gene. Here the CDR3 DNA reads TGCGCCAGCAGCCAAGCAGTAGGGACGACTAATGAAAAACTGTTTTTT. This encodes CASSQAVGTTNEKLFF.

This chain joins TRBV2 and TRBJ2-4; 8 bases are shared with TRBD1. Germline V lookup: CDR1 SNHLY, CDR2 FYNNEI. The CDR3 totals 14 residues. V lost 7 bases to trimming and J lost 11 bases; unmatched junction nucleotides: 13. DNA for the CDR3: TGTGCCAGCACCTCCGGGACAGGTAGTAAGGTTCAGTACTTC. Protein: CASTSGTGSKVQYF.

V usage is TRBV18 and J usage is TRBJ2-6; a weak D match, TRBD1 (6 bases). The CDR3 consists of 17 residues. Germline V CDR1 and CDR2: KGHSH, LQKENI. V lost 3 bases and J 0 bases, leaving 12 bases between the germline ends. In DNA form, the CDR3 reads TGTGCCAGCTCACCGCTTGGGGGCGGCTCTGGGGCCAACGTCCTGACTTTC. As protein: CASSPLGGGSGANVLTF. Variable domain in full (rest from reference TRBV18 and TRBJ2-6): NAGVMQNPRHLVRRRGQEARLRCSPMKGHSHVYWYRQLPEEGLKFMVYLQKENIIDESGMPKERFSAEFPKEGPSILRIQQVVRGDSAAYFCASSPLGGGSGANVLTFGAGSRLTVL.

The chain couples TRBV25-1 to TRBJ2-1, with 16 bases that match TRBD2. The V gene end was trimmed by 4 bases and the J gene end by 11 bases; junction bases not matched to a gene: 5. The V gene's germline CDR1 is MGHDK and CDR2 SYGVNS. This CDR3 spans 15 amino acids. CDR3 sequence (DNA): TGTGCCAGCAGTGCGAGGGGACTAGCGGGAGGGCAGCAGTTCTTC. Residues: CASSARGLAGGQQFF.

J is TRBJ2-2 and V is TRBV2, with 7 bases aligning to TRBD1. J gave up 7 bases and V 6 bases, and 11 bases lay outside the gene matches. The CDR3 extends over 15 amino acids. Germline loops: CDR1 SNHLY, CDR2 FYNNEI. DNA of the CDR3: TGTGCCAGCAGACCAGACAGGGCTGAGGTCGGGGAGCTGTTTTTT. Protein product: CASRPDRAEVGELFF.

The rearrangement uses TRBV25-1 and TRBJ1-2; 7 bases align to TRBD1. Germline lookup yields CDR1 MGHDK and CDR2 SYGVNS. With 5 bases clipped from V and 4 bases from J, the junction kept 4 bases outside the gene matches. The CDR3 sequence is 13 residues long. CDR3 nucleotide sequence: TGTGCCAGCAGTTTTGACAGGGCCTATGGCTACACCTTC. It yields the protein CASSFDRAYGYTF.

The rearrangement joins TRBV9 to TRBJ2-7; the D gene could be TRBD1 or TRBD2 (5 bases each). V was pared by 4 bases and J by 5 bases, with 19 bases between. This CDR3 has 15 amino acids. Germline V gives CDR1 SGDLS, CDR2 YYNGEE. The CDR3 DNA follows: TGTGCCAGCAGCCCTTCCGAGGGGCGGCTGGACGAGCAGTACTTC. Protein: CASSPSEGRLDEQYF. Based on the CDR3 plus reference TRBV9 and TRBJ2-7, the full variable domain is DSGVTQTPKHLITATGQRVTLRCSPRSGDLSVYWYQQSLDQGLQFLIQYYNGEERAKGNILERFSAQQFPDLHSELNLSSLELGDSALYFCASSPSEGRLDEQYFGPGTRLTVT.

V usage is TRBV5-4 and J usage is TRBJ2-2, with unresolved D. Germline CDR1 SGHNT, CDR2 YYREEE (reference sequence). Trimming removed 4 bases at V and 1 base at J, with 2 bases between. The CDR3 is 12 amino acids. Here the CDR3 reads CASSQNTGELFF. Written as DNA, the CDR3 is TGTGCCAGCAGCCAGAACACCGGGGAGCTGTTTTTT.

The CDR3 loop reads CASSIDQGDTEAFF. CDR3 nucleotides: TGTGCCAGCAGTATAGATCAGGGGGACACTGAAGCTTTCTTT. J is TRBJ1-1 and V is TRBV9; 7 bases agree with TRBD1. CDR1 and CDR2 (germline): SGDLS, YYNGEE. The V segment lost 5 bases and the J segment 3 bases; nucleotides outside the gene matches: 7. This CDR3 region has 14 residues. The full variable domain, rest sourced from reference TRBV9 and TRBJ1-1, is DSGVTQTPKHLITATGQRVTLRCSPRSGDLSVYWYQQSLDQGLQFLIQYYNGEERAKGNILERFSAQQFPDLHSELNLSSLELGDSALYFCASSIDQGDTEAFFGQGTRLTVV.

V usage is TRBV7-8 and J usage is TRBJ2-2; 7 nucleotides match TRBD1. The CDR3 contains 18 residues. With 5 bases clipped from V and 6 bases from J, the junction kept 18 bases outside the gene matches. Per germline, CDR1 SGHVS and CDR2 FQNEAQ. CDR3 DNA sequence: TGTGCCAGCAGCCAAATTAACCCGGGACAGTCTTTCGCCGGGGAGCTGTTTTTT. Protein product: CASSQINPGQSFAGELFF.

J is TRBJ2-7 and V is TRBV3-1 (or the pseudogene TRBV3-2); 12 positions agree with TRBD1. V shed 4 bases, J shed 1 base, and the junction held 11 bases outside the gene matches. Germline CDR1 and CDR2: LGHDT and YNNKEL (reference sequence). The CDR3 covers 18 residues. In nucleotides, the CDR3 is TGTGCCAGCAGCCCGGAATTAGGGACAGGGGGCGCTTCCTACGAGCAGTACTTC. As protein: CASSPELGTGGASYEQYF.

The V and J genes are TRBV28 and TRBJ1-1; tentative D call: TRBD1 (6 bases). CDR1 is MDHEN, CDR2 SYDVKM, per germline. V shed 7 bases and J shed 6 bases, with 12 bases lying between them. The CDR3 is 12 amino acids. DNA for the CDR3: TGTGCCAGCACCCTACAGGGCGCTGAAGCTTTCTTT. It specifies CASTLQGAEAFF.

In DNA form, the CDR3 reads TGTGCCAGCAGCTTAGCGGGAGTACAGTACGAGCAGTACTTC. It specifies CASSLAGVQYEQYF. This chain joins TRBV27 and TRBJ2-7; 9 nucleotides match TRBD2. Germline lookup yields CDR1 MNHEY and CDR2 SMNVEV (reference sequence). V dropped 6 bases and J dropped 4; count of bases not matched to a gene: 7. The CDR3 runs to 14 residues.

The rearrangement links TRBV24-1 to TRBJ2-7; 10 bases line up with TRBD2. Trimming at V came to 1 base and at J to 2 bases, leaving 1 base not matched to a gene. Per the germline V gene, CDR1 is KGHDR and CDR2 is SFDVKD. The CDR3 has 15 amino acids. The CDR3 here is CATSDFSGGTYEQYF. The CDR3 nucleotides are TGTGCCACCAGTGATTTTAGCGGGGGGACCTACGAGCAGTACTTC.